This T cell receptor beta chain was sequenced in a study of read filtering for tumor transcriptome and immune sequencing. Across the study: Among patients, around 18 were male and around 13 female, aged about 45 to 85 (mean roughly 63). General observations from the study: IR-seq and RNA-seq agreed better without single-read clonotypes. Compared with RNA-seq, IR-seq gave much higher clonotype depth and reliability.

The trim removed 6 bases at V and 6 bases at J, leaving 13 bases unmatched. The CDR3 consists of 14 residues. Germline-derived CDR1 and CDR2 are DFQATT and SNEGSKA (reference sequence). From roughly 0.4 ug of RNA, a library with molecular barcoded alpha/delta and beta/gamma adaptors was made. TCRdb ran MiXCR on the reads and lists one entry per CDR3 protein. The sample records about 39,000 distinct CDR3 sequences, approximately 14% being singletons. This clonotype showed up many times. Its specificity is not known. Sampling of bone marrow took place during active disease in every patient. This receptor was identified in a donor aged 40 or over with multiple myeloma. This chain connects TRBV20-1 to TRBJ2-7, with 8 bases aligning to TRBD2. Sequencing used a population of CD138-negative cells sorted from bone marrow. CDR3 amino acids: CSAAGTRGLGEQYF. DNA for the CDR3: TGCAGTGCCGCCGGGACTAGAGGACTCGGCGAGCAGTACTTC.